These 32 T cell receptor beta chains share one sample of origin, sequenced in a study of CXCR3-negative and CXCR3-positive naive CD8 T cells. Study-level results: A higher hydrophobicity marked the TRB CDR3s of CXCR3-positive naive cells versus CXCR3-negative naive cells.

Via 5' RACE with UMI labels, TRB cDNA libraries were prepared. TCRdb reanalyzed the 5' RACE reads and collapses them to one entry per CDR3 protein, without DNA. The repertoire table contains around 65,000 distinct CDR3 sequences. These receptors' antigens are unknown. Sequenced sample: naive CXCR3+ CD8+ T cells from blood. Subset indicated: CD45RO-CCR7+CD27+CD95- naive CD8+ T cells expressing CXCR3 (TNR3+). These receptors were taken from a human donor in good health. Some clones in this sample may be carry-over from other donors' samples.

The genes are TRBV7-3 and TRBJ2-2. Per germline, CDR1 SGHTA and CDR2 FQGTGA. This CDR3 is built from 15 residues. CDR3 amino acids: CASSLNEEGTGELFF.

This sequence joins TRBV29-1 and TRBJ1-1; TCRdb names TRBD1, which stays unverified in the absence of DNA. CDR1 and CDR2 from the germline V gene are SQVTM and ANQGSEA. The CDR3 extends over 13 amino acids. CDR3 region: CSARSGGETEAFF.

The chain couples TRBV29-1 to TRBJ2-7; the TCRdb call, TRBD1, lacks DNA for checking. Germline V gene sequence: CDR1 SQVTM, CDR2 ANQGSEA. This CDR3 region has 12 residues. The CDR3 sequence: CSVRGRSYEQYF.

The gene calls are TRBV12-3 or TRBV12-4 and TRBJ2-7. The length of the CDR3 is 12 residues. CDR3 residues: CASSSGLLEQYF.

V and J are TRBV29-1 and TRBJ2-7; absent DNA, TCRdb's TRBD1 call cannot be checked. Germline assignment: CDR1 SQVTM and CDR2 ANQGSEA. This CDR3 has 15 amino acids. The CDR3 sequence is CSVEDWDRGRYEQYF.

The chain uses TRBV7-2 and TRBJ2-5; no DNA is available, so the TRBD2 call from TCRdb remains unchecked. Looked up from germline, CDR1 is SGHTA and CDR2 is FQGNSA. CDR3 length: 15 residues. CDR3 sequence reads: CASSFWLAAQETQYF.

The CDR3 region is CASSFRDRARGSTEAFF. This chain uses TRBV19 with TRBJ1-1; the D call of TRBD1 rests on TCRdb alone, since no DNA is present to check it. The length of the CDR3 is 17 residues. From germline, CDR1 is LNHDA and CDR2 SQIVND (reference sequence). Combining the CDR3 with reference TRBV19 and TRBJ1-1 gives the whole variable domain DGGITQSPKYLFRKEGQNVTLSCEQNLNHDAMYWYRQDPGQGLRLIYYSQIVNDFQKGDIAEGYSVSREKKESFPLTVTSAQKNPTAFYLCASSFRDRARGSTEAFFGQGTRLTVV.

The chain's CDR3 is CASSRYGGGSNEQYF. This chain links TRBV7-3 with TRBJ2-7; lacking DNA, the TRBD1 call made by TCRdb goes unchecked. The V gene's germline CDR1 is SGHTA and CDR2 FQGTGA. The length of the CDR3 is 15 residues.

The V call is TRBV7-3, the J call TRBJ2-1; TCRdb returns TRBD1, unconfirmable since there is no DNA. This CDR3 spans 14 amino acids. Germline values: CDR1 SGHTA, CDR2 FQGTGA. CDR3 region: CASSLGQGANEQFF.

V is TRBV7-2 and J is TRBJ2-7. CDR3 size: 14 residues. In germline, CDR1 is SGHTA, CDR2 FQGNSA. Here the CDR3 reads CASSLNVGPYEQYF.

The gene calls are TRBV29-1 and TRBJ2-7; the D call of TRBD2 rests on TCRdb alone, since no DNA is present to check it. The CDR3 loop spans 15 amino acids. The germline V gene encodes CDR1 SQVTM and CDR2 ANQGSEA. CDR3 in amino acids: CSVELSAGPGYEQYF.

The CDR3 sequence: CASSYYLAGLNTGELFF. V is TRBV6-5 and J is TRBJ2-2; as DNA is missing, the TRBD2 call by TCRdb cannot be tested. The germline V gene encodes CDR1 MNHEY and CDR2 SVGAGI. The CDR3 is 17 amino acids.

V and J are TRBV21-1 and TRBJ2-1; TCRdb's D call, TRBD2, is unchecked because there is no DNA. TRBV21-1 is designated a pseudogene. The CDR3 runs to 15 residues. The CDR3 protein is CASSKPESPGCEQFF.

CDR3 amino acids: CASSPRGAGAEETQYF. This chain links TRBV7-9 with TRBJ2-5; no DNA is available, so the TRBD2 call from TCRdb remains unchecked. The germline V gene has CDR1 SEHNR and CDR2 FQNEAQ (reference sequence). CDR3 length equals 16 residues.

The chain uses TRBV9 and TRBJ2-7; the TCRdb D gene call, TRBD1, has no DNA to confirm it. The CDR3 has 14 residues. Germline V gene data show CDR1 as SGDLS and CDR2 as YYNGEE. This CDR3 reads CASSPGTPAHEQYF.

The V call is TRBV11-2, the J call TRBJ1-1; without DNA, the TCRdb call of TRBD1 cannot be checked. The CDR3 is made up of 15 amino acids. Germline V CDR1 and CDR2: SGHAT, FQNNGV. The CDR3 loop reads CASSSDRGVTTEAFF. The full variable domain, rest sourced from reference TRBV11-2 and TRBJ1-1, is EAGVAQSPRYKIIEKRQSVAFWCNPISGHATLYWYQQILGQGPKLLIQFQNNGVVDDSQLPKDRFSAERLKGVDSTLKIQPAKLEDSAVYLCASSSDRGVTTEAFFGQGTRLTVV.

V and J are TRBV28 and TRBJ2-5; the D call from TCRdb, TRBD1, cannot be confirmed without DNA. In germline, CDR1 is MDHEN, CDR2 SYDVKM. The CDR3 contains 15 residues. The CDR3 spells CASSPRQVHQETQYF.

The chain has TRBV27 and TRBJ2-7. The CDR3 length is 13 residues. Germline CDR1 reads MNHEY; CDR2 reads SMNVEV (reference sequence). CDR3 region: CASSRTAVGEQYF.

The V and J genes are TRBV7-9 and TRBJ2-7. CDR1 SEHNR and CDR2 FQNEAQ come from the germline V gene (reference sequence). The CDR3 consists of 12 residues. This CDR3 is CASSLIVYEQYF.

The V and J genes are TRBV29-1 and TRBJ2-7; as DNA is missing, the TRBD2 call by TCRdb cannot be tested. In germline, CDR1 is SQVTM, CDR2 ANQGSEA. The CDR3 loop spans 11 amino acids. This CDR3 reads CSGTWKYEQYF.

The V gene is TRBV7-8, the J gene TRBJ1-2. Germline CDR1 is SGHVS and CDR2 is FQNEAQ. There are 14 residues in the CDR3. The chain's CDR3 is CASSLARTAYGYTF.

CDR3 residues: CASSGGSEAFF. The V gene is TRBV6-2 or TRBV6-3, the J gene TRBJ1-1; checking the TCRdb D call of TRBD1 is not possible without DNA. Germline CDR1 MNHEY, CDR2 SVGEGT. There are 11 residues in the CDR3.

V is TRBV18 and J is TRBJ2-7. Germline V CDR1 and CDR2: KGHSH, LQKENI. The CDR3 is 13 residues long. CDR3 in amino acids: CASSLIDSYEQYF.

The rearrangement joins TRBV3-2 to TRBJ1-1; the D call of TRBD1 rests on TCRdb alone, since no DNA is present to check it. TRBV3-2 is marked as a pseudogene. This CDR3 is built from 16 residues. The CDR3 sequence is CASSRRRGQLNTEAFF.

The CDR3 reads CASSPRDRGPHNEQFF. The chain is built from TRBV5-6 and TRBJ2-1; TCRdb calls TRBD1, which cannot be checked without DNA. This CDR3 is built from 16 residues. In germline, CDR1 is SGHDT, CDR2 YYEEEE. Full variable domain (rest looked up from reference TRBV5-6 and TRBJ2-1): DAGVTQSPTHLIKTRGQQVTLRCSPKSGHDTVSWYQQALGQGPQFIFQYYEEEERQRGNFPDRFSGHQFPNYSSELNVNALLLGDSALYLCASSPRDRGPHNEQFFGPGTRLTVL.

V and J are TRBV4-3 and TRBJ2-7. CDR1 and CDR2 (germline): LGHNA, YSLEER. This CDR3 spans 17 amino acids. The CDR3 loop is CASSQDSWGVLSYEQYF.

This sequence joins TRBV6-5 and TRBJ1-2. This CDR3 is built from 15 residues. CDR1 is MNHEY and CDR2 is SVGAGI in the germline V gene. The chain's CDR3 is CASSQLTEANYGYTF.

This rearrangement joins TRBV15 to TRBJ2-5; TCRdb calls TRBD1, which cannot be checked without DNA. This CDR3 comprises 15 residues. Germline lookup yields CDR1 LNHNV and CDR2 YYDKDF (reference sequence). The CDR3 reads CATSGPGGVQETQYF.

The CDR3 sequence: CASSSGVLSNQPQHF. The V call is TRBV28, the J call TRBJ1-5; TCRdb lists TRBD1, though no DNA is available to test this call. Looked up from germline, CDR1 is MDHEN and CDR2 is SYDVKM. This CDR3 comprises 15 residues. Looking up the rest from reference TRBV28 and TRBJ1-5 gives the full variable domain: DVKVTQSSRYLVKRTGEKVFLECVQDMDHENMFWYRQDPGLGLRLIYFSYDVKMKEKGDIPEGYSVSREKKERFSLILESASTNQTSMYLCASSSGVLSNQPQHFGDGTRLSIL.

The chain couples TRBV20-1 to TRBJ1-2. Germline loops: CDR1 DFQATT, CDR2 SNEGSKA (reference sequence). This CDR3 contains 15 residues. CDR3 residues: CSARDGGGRNYGYTF.

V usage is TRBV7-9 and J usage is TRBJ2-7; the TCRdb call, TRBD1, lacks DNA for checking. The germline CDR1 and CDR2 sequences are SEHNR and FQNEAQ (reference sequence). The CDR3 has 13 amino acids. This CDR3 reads CASSFGTSGEQYF.

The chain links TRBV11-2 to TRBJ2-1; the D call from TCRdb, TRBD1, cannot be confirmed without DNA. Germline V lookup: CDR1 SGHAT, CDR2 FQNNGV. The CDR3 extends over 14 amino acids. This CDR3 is CASSPATGSNEQFF.